The rows below give T cell receptor beta chains drawn from one sample of a study of cytomegalovirus exposure and HLA in healthy donors. Produced via immunoSEQ multiplex PCR; TCRdb's table is partial and in-frame only. Of around 63,000 clones in the sample, more than 70% were seen once. The sample was PBMCs. The receptor source for this set is a man aged 40-55 years in good health and CMV-seronegative. Both conserved end residues are part of each CDR3. A D gene is named only where the DNA matches it firmly. Some rows have no size entry. The others give once, few or many, or a class for an expanded clone.

j_call clone_size d_call v_call cdr3_nt cdr3_aa
TRBJ1-6 NA NA TRBV2 TGTGCCAGCAGGAGGGACTGGGGCGGTTCACCCCTCCACTTT CASRRDWGGSPLHF
TRBJ2-5 once TRBD2 TRBV5-1 TGCGCCAGCAGGCGGGGGTACCAAGAGACCCAGTACTTC CASRRGYQETQYF
TRBJ2-7 once TRBD1 TRBV29-1 TGCAGCGTTGAAATGCAGGGGGCTAAGTACGAGCAGTACTTC CSVEMQGAKYEQYF
TRBJ2-3 NA TRBD2 TRBV27 TGTGCCAGCGCGATGCTAGCGGAGTTAGATACGCAGTATTTT CASAMLAELDTQYF
TRBJ2-7 few NA TRBV7-3 TGTGCCAGCAGCGTTGGGTCGGGAGCAGGCTACGAGCAGTACTTC CASSVGSGAGYEQYF
TRBJ2-5 NA TRBD2 TRBV9 TGTGCCAGCAGCGTAGGTGGACTAGCGGGTACCGGGACCCAGTACTTC CASSVGGLAGTGTQYF
TRBJ2-3 NA NA TRBV21-1 TGTGCCAGCAGCAACGGACTTGCGGGCACAGATACGCAGTATTTT CASSNGLAGTDTQYF
TRBJ1-2 NA TRBD1 TRBV5-1 TGCGCCAGCAGCTTACAGGGGTACTATGGCTACACCTTC CASSLQGYYGYTF
TRBJ1-2 NA TRBD1 TRBV5-1 TGCGCCAGCAGCTGGACAGGGGGGAGTAACTATGGCTACACCTTC CASSWTGGSNYGYTF
TRBJ1-5 NA NA TRBV19 TGTGCCAGTAGTGCAAACAGGGACATGGGGCCCCAGCATTTT CASSANRDMGPQHF
TRBJ1-4 NA TRBD1 TRBV6-5 TGTGCCACCCAGACAGGGGTGGATGAAAAACTGTTTTTT CATQTGVDEKLFF
TRBJ2-4 once NA TRBV6-1 TGTGCCAGCAGTAAAACAGGACACAAAAACATTCAGTACTTC CASSKTGHKNIQYF
TRBJ2-3 NA TRBD2 TRBV6-1 TGTGCCAGCAGTGAAGCACTATGGGCGGGAGCTAGCACAGATACGCAGTATTTT CASSEALWAGASTDTQYF
TRBJ1-3 NA NA TRBV7-6 TGTGCCAGCAGCCCGGGTTTGGCATGGCTCGGCGGGGGAAACACCATATATTTT CASSPGLAWLGGGNTIYF
TRBJ2-1 NA NA TRBV5-1 TGCGCCAGCAGCGACCCGACAGGATACAATGAGCAGTTCTTC CASSDPTGYNEQFF
TRBJ2-7 once TRBD2 TRBV7-8 TGTGCCAGCAGCCACCTGACTAGCGGGGAACACTACGAGCAGTACTTC CASSHLTSGEHYEQYF
TRBJ2-7 NA TRBD2 TRBV5-1 TGCGCCAGCAGCTTGGACTTAGCGGGAGGTTCGTACGAGCAGTACTTC CASSLDLAGGSYEQYF
TRBJ2-1 NA NA TRBV5-8 TGTGCCAGCAGCCGCTATGGGGCCGCCAGCTCCTACAATGAGCAGTTCTTC CASSRYGAASSYNEQFF
TRBJ2-3 NA NA TRBV5-8 TGTGCCAGCAGCGGCCGGGACATGCACACAGATACGCAGTATTTT CASSGRDMHTDTQYF
TRBJ2-3 NA NA TRBV6-1 TGTGCCAGCAGTGAAGGACTAGCAGGGGGCACAGATACGCAGTATTTT CASSEGLAGGTDTQYF
TRBJ2-7 once TRBD2 TRBV14 TGTGCCAGCAGTCGGACTAGCGGGCCCCTCGAGCAGTACTTC CASSRTSGPLEQYF
TRBJ2-3 NA TRBD2 TRBV7-9 TGTGCCAGCAGCTTAGACAGGGACCTAGCGGGGGGGCTGGCAGATACGCAGTATTTT CASSLDRDLAGGLADTQYF
TRBJ1-1 NA NA TRBV11-3 TGTGCCAGCAGCCAACTAGTGAGCACTGAAGCTTTCTTT CASSQLVSTEAFF
TRBJ1-1 NA TRBD1 TRBV18 TGTGCCAGCTCACCGCTGGACAGGGTGATTGGCACTGAAGCTTTCTTT CASSPLDRVIGTEAFF
TRBJ1-2 NA NA TRBV28 TGTGCCAGCAGTTTAAGCAGGGGCGGCGGCTACACCTTC CASSLSRGGGYTF
TRBJ2-2 NA TRBD2 TRBV28 TGTGCCAGCAGTCCTTGGACTAGCGGGAGAGGTAACGGGGAGCTGTTTTTT CASSPWTSGRGNGELFF
TRBJ2-5 NA TRBD2 TRBV15 TGTGCCACCAGCAGATTCCCTGGACGGGGGGTTTTGGAGACCCAGTACTTC CATSRFPGRGVLETQYF
TRBJ1-1 NA TRBD1 TRBV5-1 TGCGCCAGCAGCTCCGGGACAGGGAATACTGAAGCTTTCTTT CASSSGTGNTEAFF
TRBJ2-2 NA NA TRBV2 TGTGCCAGCAGTGAAGGGATCTCTAGTGACACCGGGGAGCTGTTTTTT CASSEGISSDTGELFF
TRBJ2-5 once NA TRBV9 TGTGCCAGCAGCGACGGATTAGCGGACCAAGAGACCCAGTACTTC CASSDGLADQETQYF
TRBJ1-2 NA NA TRBV25-1 TGTGCCAGCAGTACGAACAGGGTTCGTGGCTACACCTTC CASSTNRVRGYTF
TRBJ2-5 NA TRBD1 TRBV27 TGTGCCAGCAGTCAGACAGGGTTGGAGACCCAGTACTTC CASSQTGLETQYF